One T cell receptor (beta chain) is described in this entry. Its specificity is not known. Germline CDR1 reads MNHNY; CDR2 reads SVGAGI (reference sequence). This CDR3 is 13 amino acids long. The ends were cut back, 8 bases at V and 6 bases at J, with 16 bases in the middle. This sample is part of a study of regulatory and conventional T cells in RAG deficiency. Findings of the study overall: These Omenn syndrome Treg sorts may hold peripherally activated cells instead. Patient subsets had shorter CDR3s; Omenn Treg-Tconv overlap exceeded 85%. Shannon entropy was markedly lower and Simpson indices higher in RAG-deficient patients than control T-cell subsets.

Conventional CD4+ T cells were sorted from blood as CD25-low CD127-high cells. The table came from immunoSEQ multiplex PCR; TCRdb's copy has only in-frame clones and leaves some out. The data show about 46,000 clones, 75% to 90% seen once. The same specimen was also included in a second study, on regulatory T cells. From that paper: The primer mix had 52 TRBV and 13 TRBJ primers. Regulatory T cells showed the strongest V-J pair restriction and V/J gene skewing among patient repertoires.

Material for sequencing was CD4+ effector T cells sorted from blood. The clonotype was recovered from a human donor in good health. The genes are TRBV6-6 and TRBJ1-2; unclear D gene. CDR3: CASGSGNLNGYTF. As DNA, the CDR3 is TGTGCCAGCGGCAGCGGGAACTTGAATGGCTACACCTTC.